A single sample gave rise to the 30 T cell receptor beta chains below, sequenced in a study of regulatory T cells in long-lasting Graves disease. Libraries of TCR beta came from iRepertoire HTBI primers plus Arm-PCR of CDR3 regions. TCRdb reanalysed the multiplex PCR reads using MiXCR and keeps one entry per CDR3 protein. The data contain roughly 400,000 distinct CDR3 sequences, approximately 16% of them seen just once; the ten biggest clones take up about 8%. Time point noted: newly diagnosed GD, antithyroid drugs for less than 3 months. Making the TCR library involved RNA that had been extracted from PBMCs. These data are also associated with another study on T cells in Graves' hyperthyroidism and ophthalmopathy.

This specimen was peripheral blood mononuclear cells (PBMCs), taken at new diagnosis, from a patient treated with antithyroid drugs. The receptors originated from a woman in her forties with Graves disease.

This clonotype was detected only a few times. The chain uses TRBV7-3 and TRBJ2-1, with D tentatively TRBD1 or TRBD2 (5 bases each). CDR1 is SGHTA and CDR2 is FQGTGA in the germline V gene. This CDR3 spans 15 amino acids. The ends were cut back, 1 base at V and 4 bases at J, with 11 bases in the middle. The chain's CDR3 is CASSLSPGQYNEQFF. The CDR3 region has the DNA TGTGCCAGCAGCTTAAGCCCGGGGCAGTACAATGAGCAGTTCTTC.

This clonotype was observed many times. CDR3: CASSFRGIHTDTQYF. CDR3 nucleotide sequence: TGTGCCAGCAGTTTCCGCGGGATCCACACAGATACGCAGTATTTT. V usage is TRBV12-3 or TRBV12-4 and J usage is TRBJ2-3; TRBD2 might be the D (6 bases). V was cut by 3 bases and J by 2 bases, with 12 bases left in between. The CDR3 covers 15 residues.

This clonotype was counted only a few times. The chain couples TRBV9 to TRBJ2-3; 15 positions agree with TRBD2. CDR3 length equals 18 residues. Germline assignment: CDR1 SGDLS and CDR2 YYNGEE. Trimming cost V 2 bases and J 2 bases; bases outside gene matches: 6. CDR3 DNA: TGTGCCAGCAGCGTCGGACTAGCGGGAGGGCCGGTCACAGATACGCAGTATTTT. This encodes CASSVGLAGGPVTDTQYF.

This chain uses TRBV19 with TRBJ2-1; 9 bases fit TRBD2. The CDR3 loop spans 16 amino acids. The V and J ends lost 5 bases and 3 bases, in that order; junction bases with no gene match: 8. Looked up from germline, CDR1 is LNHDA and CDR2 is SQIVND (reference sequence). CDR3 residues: CASSPRGGRVYNEQFF. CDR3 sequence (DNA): TGTGCCAGTAGTCCGCGTGGCGGGAGGGTCTACAATGAGCAGTTCTTC. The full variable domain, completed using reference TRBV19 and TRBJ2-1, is DGGITQSPKYLFRKEGQNVTLSCEQNLNHDAMYWYRQDPGQGLRLIYYSQIVNDFQKGDIAEGYSVSREKKESFPLTVTSAQKNPTAFYLCASSPRGGRVYNEQFFGPGTRLTVL.

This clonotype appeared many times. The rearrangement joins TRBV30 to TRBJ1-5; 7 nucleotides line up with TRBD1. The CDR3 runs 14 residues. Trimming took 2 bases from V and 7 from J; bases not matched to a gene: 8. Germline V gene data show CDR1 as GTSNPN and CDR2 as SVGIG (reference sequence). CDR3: CAWSPTGVNQPQHF. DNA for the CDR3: TGTGCCTGGAGTCCTACAGGGGTAAACCAGCCCCAGCATTTT.

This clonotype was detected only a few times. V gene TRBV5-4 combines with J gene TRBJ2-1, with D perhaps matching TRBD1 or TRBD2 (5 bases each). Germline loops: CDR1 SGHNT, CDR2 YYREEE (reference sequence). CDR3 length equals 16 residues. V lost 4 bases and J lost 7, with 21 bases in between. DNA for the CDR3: TGTGCCAGCAGCCCGCCCGGGACCCAGGTCGGGAATGAGCAGTTCTTC. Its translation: CASSPPGTQVGNEQFF.

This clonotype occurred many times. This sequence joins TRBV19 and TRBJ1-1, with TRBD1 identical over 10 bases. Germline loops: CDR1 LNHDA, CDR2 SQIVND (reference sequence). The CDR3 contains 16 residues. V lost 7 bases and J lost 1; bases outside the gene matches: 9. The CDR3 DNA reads TGTGCCAGTACCTCTATTCGGGACAGGGGGAACACTGAAGCTTTCTTT. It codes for CASTSIRDRGNTEAFF.

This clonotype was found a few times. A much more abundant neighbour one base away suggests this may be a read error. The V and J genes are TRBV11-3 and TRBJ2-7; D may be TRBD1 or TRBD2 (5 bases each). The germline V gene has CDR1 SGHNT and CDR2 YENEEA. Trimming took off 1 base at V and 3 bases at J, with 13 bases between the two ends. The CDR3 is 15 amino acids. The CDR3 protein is CASSLGLRDRYEQYV. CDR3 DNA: TGTGCCAGCAGCTTAGGCCTAAGGGACCGCTACGAGCAGTACGTC.

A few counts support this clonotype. The CDR3 loop reads CAISEIAGGMNNEQFF. The CDR3 DNA reads TGTGCCATCAGTGAAATAGCGGGAGGTATGAACAATGAGCAGTTCTTC. The gene calls are TRBV10-3 and TRBJ2-1, with 10 bases that match TRBD2. CDR3 size: 16 residues. V lost 3 bases and J lost 5; bases outside the gene matches: 7. Germline V gives CDR1 ENHRY, CDR2 SYGVKD.

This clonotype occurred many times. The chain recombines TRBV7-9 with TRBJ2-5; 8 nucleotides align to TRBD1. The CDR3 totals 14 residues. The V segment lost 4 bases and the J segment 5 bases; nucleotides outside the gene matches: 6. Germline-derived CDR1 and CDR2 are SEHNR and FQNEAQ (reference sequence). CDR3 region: CASSSSGGWETQYF. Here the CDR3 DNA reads TGTGCCAGCAGCTCATCAGGGGGCTGGGAGACCCAGTACTTC.

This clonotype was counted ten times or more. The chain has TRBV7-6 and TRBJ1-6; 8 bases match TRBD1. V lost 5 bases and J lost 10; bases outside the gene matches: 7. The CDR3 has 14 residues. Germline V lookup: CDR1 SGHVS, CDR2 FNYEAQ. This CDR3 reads CASSRQGFQSPLHF. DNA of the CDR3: TGTGCCAGCAGCCGACAGGGGTTTCAGTCACCCCTCCACTTT.

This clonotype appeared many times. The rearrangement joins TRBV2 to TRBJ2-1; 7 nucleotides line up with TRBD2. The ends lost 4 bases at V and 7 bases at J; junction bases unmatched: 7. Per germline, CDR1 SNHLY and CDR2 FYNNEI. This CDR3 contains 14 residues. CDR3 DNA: TGTGCCAGCAGTGCCGGACTAGTCGCTAATGAGCAGTTCTTC. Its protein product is CASSAGLVANEQFF.

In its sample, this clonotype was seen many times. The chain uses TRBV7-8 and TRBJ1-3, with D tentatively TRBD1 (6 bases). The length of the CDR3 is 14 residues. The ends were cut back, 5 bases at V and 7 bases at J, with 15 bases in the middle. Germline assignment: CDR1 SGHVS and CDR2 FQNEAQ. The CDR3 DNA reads TGTGCCAGCAGCCGTCGAACAGGGATGAACACCATATATTTT. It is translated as CASSRRTGMNTIYF.

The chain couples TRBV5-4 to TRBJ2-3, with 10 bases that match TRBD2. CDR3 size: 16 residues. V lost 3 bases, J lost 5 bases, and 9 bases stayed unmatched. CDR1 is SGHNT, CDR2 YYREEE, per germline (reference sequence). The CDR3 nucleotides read TGTGCCAGCAGCTGGAGGCTAGCGGGAGTCCTAGATACGCAGTATTTT. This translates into CASSWRLAGVLDTQYF.

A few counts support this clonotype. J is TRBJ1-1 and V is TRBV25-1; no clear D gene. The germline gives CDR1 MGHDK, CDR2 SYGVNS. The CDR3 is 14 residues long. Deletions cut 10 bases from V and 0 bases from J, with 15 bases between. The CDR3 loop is CATSTWGMNTEAFF. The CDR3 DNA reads TGTGCCACGTCCACCTGGGGTATGAACACTGAAGCTTTCTTT.

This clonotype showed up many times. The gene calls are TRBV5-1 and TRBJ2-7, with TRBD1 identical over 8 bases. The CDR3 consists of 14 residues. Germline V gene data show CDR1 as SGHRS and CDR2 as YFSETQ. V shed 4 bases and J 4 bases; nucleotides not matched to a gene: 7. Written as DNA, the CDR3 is TGCGCCAGCAGCGCCCGACAGGGGCGGTACGAGCAGTACTTC. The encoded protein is CASSARQGRYEQYF.

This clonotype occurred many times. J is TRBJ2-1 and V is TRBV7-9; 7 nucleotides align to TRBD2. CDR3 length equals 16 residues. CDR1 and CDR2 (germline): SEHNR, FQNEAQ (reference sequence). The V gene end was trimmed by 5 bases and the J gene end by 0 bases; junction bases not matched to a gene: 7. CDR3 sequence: CASSPPSGSSYNEQFF. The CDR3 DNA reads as TGTGCCAGCAGCCCACCTAGCGGCAGCTCCTACAATGAGCAGTTCTTC.

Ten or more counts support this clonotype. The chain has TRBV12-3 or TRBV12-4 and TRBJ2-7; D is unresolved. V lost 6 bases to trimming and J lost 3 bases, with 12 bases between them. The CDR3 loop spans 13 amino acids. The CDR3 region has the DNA TGTGCCAGCAGACCTGCTATCAACTACGAGCAGTACTTC. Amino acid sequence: CASRPAINYEQYF.

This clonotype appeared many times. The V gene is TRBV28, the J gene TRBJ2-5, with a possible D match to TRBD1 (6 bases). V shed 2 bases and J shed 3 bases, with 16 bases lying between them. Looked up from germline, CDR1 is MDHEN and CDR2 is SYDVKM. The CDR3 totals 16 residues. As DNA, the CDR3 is TGTGCCAGCAGTTTAGGGAACAGGGTAGTGGAAGAGACCCAGTACTTC. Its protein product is CASSLGNRVVEETQYF.

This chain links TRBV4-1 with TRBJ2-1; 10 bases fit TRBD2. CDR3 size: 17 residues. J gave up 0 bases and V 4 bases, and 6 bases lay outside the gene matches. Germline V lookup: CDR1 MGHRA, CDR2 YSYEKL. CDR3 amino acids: CASSPGLARSSYNEQFF. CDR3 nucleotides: TGCGCCAGCAGCCCGGGACTAGCGCGGAGCTCCTACAATGAGCAGTTCTTC.

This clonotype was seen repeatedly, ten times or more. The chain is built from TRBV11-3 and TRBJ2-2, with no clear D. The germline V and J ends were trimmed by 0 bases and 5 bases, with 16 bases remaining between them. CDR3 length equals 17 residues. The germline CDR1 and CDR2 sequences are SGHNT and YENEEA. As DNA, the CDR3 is TGTGCCAGCAGCTTAGATGAGTCGGGCGGACGGACCGGGGAGCTGTTTTTT. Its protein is CASSLDESGGRTGELFF.

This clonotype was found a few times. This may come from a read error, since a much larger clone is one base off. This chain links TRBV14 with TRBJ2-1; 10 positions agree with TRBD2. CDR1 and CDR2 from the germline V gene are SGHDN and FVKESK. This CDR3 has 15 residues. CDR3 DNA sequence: TGTGCCAGCAGCCATAGCGGGAGGCCGTACAGTGAGCAGTTCTTC. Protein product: CASSHSGRPYSEQFF.

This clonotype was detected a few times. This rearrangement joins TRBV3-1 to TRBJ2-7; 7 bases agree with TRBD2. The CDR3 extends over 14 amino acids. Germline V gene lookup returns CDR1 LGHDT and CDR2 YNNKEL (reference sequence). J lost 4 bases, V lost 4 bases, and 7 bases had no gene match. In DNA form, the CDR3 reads TGTGCCAGCAGCCGACGTAGCGGGCTTTACGAGCAGTACTTC. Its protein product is CASSRRSGLYEQYF.

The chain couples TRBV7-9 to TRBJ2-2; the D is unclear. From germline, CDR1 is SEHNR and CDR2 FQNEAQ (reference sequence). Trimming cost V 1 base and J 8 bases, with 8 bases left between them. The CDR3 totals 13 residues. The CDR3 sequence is CASSLEFMGELFF. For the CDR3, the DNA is TGTGCCAGCAGCTTAGAATTTATGGGGGAGCTGTTTTTT.

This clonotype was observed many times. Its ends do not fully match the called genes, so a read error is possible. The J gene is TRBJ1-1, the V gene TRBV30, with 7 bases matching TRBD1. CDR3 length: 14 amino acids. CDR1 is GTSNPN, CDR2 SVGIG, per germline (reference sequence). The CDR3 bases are TGTGCCTGGAGTGCCTTCGCGCGACAGGGTGAACCTTTCTTT. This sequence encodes CAWSAFARQGEPFF.

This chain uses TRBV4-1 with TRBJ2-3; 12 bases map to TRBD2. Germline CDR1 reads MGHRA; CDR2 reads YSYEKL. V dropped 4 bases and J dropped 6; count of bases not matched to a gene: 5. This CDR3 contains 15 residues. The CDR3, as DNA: TGCGCCAGCAGCCGACTAGCGGGAGTTAGGGATACGCAGTATTTT. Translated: CASSRLAGVRDTQYF.

The CDR3 DNA sequence: TGTGCCACCAGCAGAGATAGGTCCGGGGAGCTGTTTTTT. Amino acid sequence: CATSRDRSGELFF. This chain joins TRBV15 and TRBJ2-2, with D unclear. Germline V gene lookup returns CDR1 LNHNV and CDR2 YYDKDF (reference sequence). V dropped 0 bases and J dropped 6 bases, with 5 bases sitting between them. This CDR3 has 13 residues.

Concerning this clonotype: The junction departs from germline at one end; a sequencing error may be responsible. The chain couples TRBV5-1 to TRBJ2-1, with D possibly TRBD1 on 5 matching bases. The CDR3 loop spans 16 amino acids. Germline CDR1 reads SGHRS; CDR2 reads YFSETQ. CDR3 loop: CASSSQGVMGSNGQFF. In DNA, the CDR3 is TGCGCCAGCAGCTCCCAGGGCGTCATGGGGTCAAATGGGCAGTTCTTC.

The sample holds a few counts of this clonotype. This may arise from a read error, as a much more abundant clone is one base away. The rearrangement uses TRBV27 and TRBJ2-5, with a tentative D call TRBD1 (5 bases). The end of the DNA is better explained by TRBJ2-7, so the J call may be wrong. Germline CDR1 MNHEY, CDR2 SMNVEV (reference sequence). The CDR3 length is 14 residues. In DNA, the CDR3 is TGTGCCAGCAGGGACACAGGTTGGGTCTACGAGCAGTACTTC. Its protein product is CASRDTGWVYEQYF.

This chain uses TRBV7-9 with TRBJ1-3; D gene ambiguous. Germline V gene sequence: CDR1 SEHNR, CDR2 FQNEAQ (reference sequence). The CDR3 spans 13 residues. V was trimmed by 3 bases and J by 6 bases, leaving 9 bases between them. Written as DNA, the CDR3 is TGTGCCAGCAGCTTTGGAGAGACAAACACCATATATTTT. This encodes CASSFGETNTIYF.